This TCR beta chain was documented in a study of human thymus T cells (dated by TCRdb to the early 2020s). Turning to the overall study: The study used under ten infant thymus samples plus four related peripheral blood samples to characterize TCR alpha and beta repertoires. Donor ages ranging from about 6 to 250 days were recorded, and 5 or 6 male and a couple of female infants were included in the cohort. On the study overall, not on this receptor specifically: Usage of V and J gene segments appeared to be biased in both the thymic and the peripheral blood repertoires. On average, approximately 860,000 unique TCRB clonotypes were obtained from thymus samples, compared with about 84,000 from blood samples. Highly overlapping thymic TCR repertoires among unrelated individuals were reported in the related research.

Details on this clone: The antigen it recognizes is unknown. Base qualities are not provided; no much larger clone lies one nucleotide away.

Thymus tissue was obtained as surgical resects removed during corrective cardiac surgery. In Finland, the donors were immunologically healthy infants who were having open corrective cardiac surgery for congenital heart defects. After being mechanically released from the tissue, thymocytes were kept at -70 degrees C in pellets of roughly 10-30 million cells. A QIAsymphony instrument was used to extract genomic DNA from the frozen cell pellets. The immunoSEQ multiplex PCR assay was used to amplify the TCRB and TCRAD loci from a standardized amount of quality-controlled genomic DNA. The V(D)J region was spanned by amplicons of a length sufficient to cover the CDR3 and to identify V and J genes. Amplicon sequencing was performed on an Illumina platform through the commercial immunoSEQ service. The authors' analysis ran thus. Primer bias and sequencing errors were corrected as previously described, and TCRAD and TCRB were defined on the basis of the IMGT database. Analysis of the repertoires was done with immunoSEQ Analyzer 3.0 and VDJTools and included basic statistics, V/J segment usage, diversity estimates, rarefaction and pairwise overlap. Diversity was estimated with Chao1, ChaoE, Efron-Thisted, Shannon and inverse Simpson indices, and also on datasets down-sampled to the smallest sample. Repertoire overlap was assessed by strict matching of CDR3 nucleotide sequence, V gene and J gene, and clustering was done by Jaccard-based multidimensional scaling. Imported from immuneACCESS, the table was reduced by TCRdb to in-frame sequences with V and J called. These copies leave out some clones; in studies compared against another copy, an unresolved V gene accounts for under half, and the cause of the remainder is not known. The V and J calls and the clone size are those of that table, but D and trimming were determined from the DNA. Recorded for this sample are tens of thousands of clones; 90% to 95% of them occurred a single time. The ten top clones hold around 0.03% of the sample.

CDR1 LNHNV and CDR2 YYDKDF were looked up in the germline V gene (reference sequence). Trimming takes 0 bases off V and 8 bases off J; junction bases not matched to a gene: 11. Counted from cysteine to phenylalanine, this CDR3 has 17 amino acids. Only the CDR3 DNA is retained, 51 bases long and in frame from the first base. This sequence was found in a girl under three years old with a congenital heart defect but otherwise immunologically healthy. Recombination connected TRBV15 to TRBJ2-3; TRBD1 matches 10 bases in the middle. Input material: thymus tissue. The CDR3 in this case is CATSRDGRQGAPGTQYF. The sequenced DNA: TGTGCCACCAGCAGAGATGGAAGACAGGGGGCGCCGGGTACGCAGTATTTT.